This TCR beta chain emerged from a study of T-cell memory formation after mild COVID-19. TCRdb itself ran the 5' RACE reads through MiXCR, one entry per CDR3 protein. The sample consists of 290,000 or so distinct CDR3 sequences, approximately 19% of them appearing once. Trimming removed 6 bases from V and 7 bases from J, with 18 bases in between. In germline, CDR1 is WSHSY, CDR2 SAAADI. The CDR3 spans 14 residues. The clonotype originates from a man between 18 and 29 years old who had mild COVID-19 (a few samples of this study predate the infection). Cell type and time point are not known. V is TRBV10-2 and J is TRBJ1-2; D is possibly TRBD1 (6 bases). The sample comprised PBMCs or a T cell subset sorted from them (not recorded which). The CDR3 bases are TGCGCCAGCAGAAACAGGGTCTCAGGTGCTGGCTACACCTTC. The encoded protein is CASRNRVSGAGYTF.